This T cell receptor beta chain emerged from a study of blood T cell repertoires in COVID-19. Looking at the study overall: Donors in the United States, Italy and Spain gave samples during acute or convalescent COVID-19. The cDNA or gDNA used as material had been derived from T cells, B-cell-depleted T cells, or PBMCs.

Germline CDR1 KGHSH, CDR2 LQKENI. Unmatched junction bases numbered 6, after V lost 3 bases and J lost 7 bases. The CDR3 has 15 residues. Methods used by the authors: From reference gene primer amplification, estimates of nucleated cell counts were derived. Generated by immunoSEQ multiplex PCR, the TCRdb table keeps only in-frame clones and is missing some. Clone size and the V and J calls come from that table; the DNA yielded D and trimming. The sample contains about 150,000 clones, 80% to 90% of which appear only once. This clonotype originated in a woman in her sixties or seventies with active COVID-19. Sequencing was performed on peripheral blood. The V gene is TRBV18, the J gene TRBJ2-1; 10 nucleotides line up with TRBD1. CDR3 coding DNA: TGTGCCAGCTCACCCGGGACAGGGGTGGGGAATGAGCAGTTCTTC. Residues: CASSPGTGVGNEQFF.